The 22 T cell receptor beta chains listed next were all sequenced from one sample in a study of beta chain features in type 1 diabetes. All of the isolated RNA was reverse transcribed, so expressed TCRB transcripts were sequenced. Measured with immunoSEQ multiplex PCR; TCRdb has only the in-frame clones, and not every one. The sample lists around 300,000 clones, 11% occurring once. The sample consisted of naive CD4+ T cells from blood. Source of these receptors: a woman in her 30s in good health.

This clone was seen more than once but under ten times. The genes are TRBV7-2 and TRBJ2-7; 7 nucleotides align to TRBD2. Trimming at V came to 5 bases and at J to 0 bases, leaving 7 bases not matched to a gene. CDR3 length equals 15 residues. The germline CDR1 and CDR2 sequences are SGHTA and FQGNSA. CDR3 amino acids: CASSPRLAASYEQYF. The CDR3 DNA reads TGTGCCAGCAGCCCCCGGCTAGCGGCCTCCTACGAGCAGTACTTC. The complete variable domain, with remaining parts taken from reference TRBV7-2 and TRBJ2-7, reads GAGVSQSPSNKVTEKGKDVELRCDPISGHTALYWYRQSLGQGLEFLIYFQGNSAPDKSGLPSDRFSAERTGGSVSTLTIQRTQQEDSAVYLCASSPRLAASYEQYFGPGTRLTVT.

This clone was recorded only once. CDR3 nucleotides: TGCGCCAGCAGCCAAGACGGAGTCTATGGCTACACCTTC. The encoded protein is CASSQDGVYGYTF. The chain links TRBV4-1 to TRBJ1-2; D gene uncertain. This CDR3 has 13 amino acids. V lost 0 bases to trimming and J lost 4 bases, with 6 bases between them. Germline CDR1 and CDR2: MGHRA and YSYEKL.

This clone was recorded a few times. The chain recombines TRBV19 with TRBJ2-7; 9 positions match TRBD1. The trim removed 5 bases at V and 2 bases at J, leaving 7 bases unmatched. The CDR3 is 15 residues long. Germline lookup yields CDR1 LNHDA and CDR2 SQIVND (reference sequence). The CDR3 nucleotides read TGTGCCAGTAGTTTAGGGACAGGGATAACCTACGAGCAGTACTTC. This translates into CASSLGTGITYEQYF. The full variable domain, in which reference TRBV19 and TRBJ2-7 provide the parts outside the CDR3, is DGGITQSPKYLFRKEGQNVTLSCEQNLNHDAMYWYRQDPGQGLRLIYYSQIVNDFQKGDIAEGYSVSREKKESFPLTVTSAQKNPTAFYLCASSLGTGITYEQYFGPGTRLTVT.

This clone was counted only a few times. The rearrangement uses TRBV11-2 and TRBJ1-1, with 7 nucleotides matching TRBD1. The germline gives CDR1 SGHAT, CDR2 FQNNGV. J lost 4 bases, V lost 5 bases, and 7 bases had no gene match. CDR3 size: 14 residues. CDR3 sequence: CASSKDRVVTEAFF. The CDR3 DNA sequence: TGTGCCAGCAGCAAAGACAGGGTAGTCACTGAAGCTTTCTTT.

V usage is TRBV18 and J usage is TRBJ2-5, with D possibly TRBD2 on 5 matching bases. Trimming left V 1 base short and J 4 bases short, with 16 bases between. Germline-derived CDR1 and CDR2 are KGHSH and LQKENI. The CDR3 extends over 16 amino acids. The CDR3 is CASSPQTGSVLETQYF. The CDR3 nucleotides are TGTGCCAGCTCACCACAGACGGGGTCGGTTTTAGAGACCCAGTACTTC.

This clone was counted only a few times. CDR3 sequence: CAISGGGQGVYEQYF. The CDR3, as DNA: TGTGCCATCAGCGGGGGGGGACAGGGAGTCTACGAGCAGTACTTC. This rearrangement joins TRBV10-3 to TRBJ2-7; weak D call: TRBD1 (9 bases). Trimming took off 6 bases at V and 3 bases at J, with 18 bases between the two ends. Germline V gene lookup returns CDR1 ENHRY and CDR2 SYGVKD. The CDR3 extends over 15 amino acids.

The chain employs TRBV6-6 and TRBJ2-7; the D gene is possibly TRBD2 (6 bases). In germline, CDR1 is MNHNY, CDR2 SVGAGI (reference sequence). Trimming left V 10 bases short and J 4 bases short, with 20 bases between. The CDR3 loop spans 14 amino acids. The CDR3 DNA reads as TGTGCCATCGTTAGCGGTAAGGGCCCGTACGAGCAGTACTTC. It yields the protein CAIVSGKGPYEQYF.

This rearrangement joins TRBV7-9 to TRBJ2-1; D is ambiguous. The CDR3 length is 15 residues. V dropped 3 bases and J dropped 1 base, with 10 bases sitting between them. From germline, CDR1 is SEHNR and CDR2 FQNEAQ (reference sequence). CDR3 loop: CASSLVLPSYNEQFF. In DNA, the CDR3 is TGTGCCAGCAGCTTGGTACTCCCATCCTACAATGAGCAGTTCTTC.

The V call is TRBV7-9, the J call TRBJ2-1; D is unclear. The CDR3 has 12 residues. V lost 4 bases and J lost 5, with 6 bases in between. Germline loops: CDR1 SEHNR, CDR2 FQNEAQ (reference sequence). The CDR3 spells CASSSANNEQFF. The CDR3 DNA reads TGTGCCAGCAGCTCAGCTAACAATGAGCAGTTCTTC.

This clone was found a few times. The J gene is TRBJ2-3, the V gene TRBV29-1; 10 bases are a match to TRBD2. The CDR3 extends over 16 amino acids. Trimming took 4 bases from V and 4 from J; bases not matched to a gene: 11. The germline CDR1 and CDR2 sequences are SQVTM and ANQGSEA. CDR3 bases: TGCAGCGTTGCGTTTAGGCTAGCGGGAGTCGCAGATACGCAGTATTTT. Its protein is CSVAFRLAGVADTQYF.

This clone was seen more than once but under ten times. Other nucleotide sequences from this sample produce the same CDR3. This chain uses TRBV28 with TRBJ2-7; D is unresolved. The CDR3 is 11 residues long. Germline loops: CDR1 MDHEN, CDR2 SYDVKM. V lost 2 bases, J lost 6 bases, and 5 bases lay in between. The DNA for the CDR3 is TGTGCCAGCAGTTTACGAGCCGAGCAGTACTTC. Amino acid sequence: CASSLRAEQYF.

Turning to this clone: Within the sample, other DNA sequences also encode this same CDR3. The chain employs TRBV9 and TRBJ1-1, with TRBD1 identical over 8 bases. Germline V CDR1 and CDR2: SGDLS, YYNGEE. This CDR3 has 15 residues. V lost 3 bases to trimming and J lost 5 bases; unmatched junction nucleotides: 9. CDR3 sequence reads: CASSAGRQGRTEAFF. CDR3 nucleotide sequence: TGTGCCAGCAGCGCCGGACGACAGGGGCGGACTGAAGCTTTCTTT.

The chain has TRBV13 and TRBJ2-1; a possible D gene is TRBD2 (5 bases). Trimming shortened V by 5 bases and J by 7 bases, and 15 bases separated the two germline ends. The length of the CDR3 is 14 residues. CDR1 is PRHDT and CDR2 is FYEKMQ in the germline V gene (reference sequence). Here the CDR3 reads CASSLREFGNEQFF. Here the CDR3 DNA reads TGTGCCAGCAGCCTACGGGAATTTGGGAATGAGCAGTTCTTC.

This clone was seen a handful of times. This chain uses TRBV7-2 with TRBJ2-2; 12 nucleotides agree with TRBD2. Trimming cost V 1 base and J 7 bases; bases outside gene matches: 4. Germline V gene sequence: CDR1 SGHTA, CDR2 FQGNSA. The CDR3 runs to 16 residues. Here the CDR3 DNA reads TGTGCCAGCAGCTTAGTCCTAGCGGGAGGGATCGGGGAGCTGTTTTTT. This encodes CASSLVLAGGIGELFF. Full variable domain (outside the CDR3, taken from reference TRBV7-2 and TRBJ2-2): GAGVSQSPSNKVTEKGKDVELRCDPISGHTALYWYRQSLGQGLEFLIYFQGNSAPDKSGLPSDRFSAERTGGSVSTLTIQRTQQEDSAVYLCASSLVLAGGIGELFFGEGSRLTVL.

V usage is TRBV13 and J usage is TRBJ1-1, with D unresolved. Trimming pared 5 bases from V and 0 bases from J, leaving 10 bases between. Germline loops: CDR1 PRHDT, CDR2 FYEKMQ (reference sequence). The CDR3 spans 14 residues. The chain's CDR3 is CASSPPEMNTEAFF. The CDR3 DNA is TGTGCCAGCAGCCCCCCCGAGATGAACACTGAAGCTTTCTTT. Using reference TRBV13 and TRBJ1-1 for the parts outside the CDR3, the full variable domain is AAGVIQSPRHLIKEKRETATLKCYPIPRHDTVYWYQQGPGQDPQFLISFYEKMQSDKGSIPDRFSAQQFSDYHSELNMSSLELGDSALYFCASSPPEMNTEAFFGQGTRLTVV.

This clone was seen only a few times. The J gene is TRBJ1-1, the V gene TRBV5-1, with 12 bases fitting TRBD1. After removal of 1 base from V and 4 bases from J, the junction contained 5 bases not matched to a gene. CDR3 length: 16 amino acids. Germline V lookup: CDR1 SGHRS, CDR2 YFSETQ. As DNA, the CDR3 is TGCGCCAGCAGCTTGACCGGGACAGGGGGCTTCACTGAAGCTTTCTTT. It yields the protein CASSLTGTGGFTEAFF. The variable domain in full, with the rest retrieved from reference TRBV5-1 and TRBJ1-1, is KAGVTQTPRYLIKTRGQQVTLSCSPISGHRSVSWYQQTPGQGLQFLFEYFSETQRNKGNFPGRFSGRQFSNSRSEMNVSTLELGDSALYLCASSLTGTGGFTEAFFGQGTRLTVV.

This clone was seen a few times. The V gene is TRBV6-5, the J gene TRBJ2-2; D ambiguous. Between the trimmed V and J ends, which lost 2 bases and 1 base, there was a span of 8 bases. CDR1 is MNHEY and CDR2 is SVGAGI in the germline V gene. CDR3 length: 15 amino acids. Here the CDR3 DNA reads TGTGCCAGCAGTTACAGTGGCGGGAACACCGGGGAGCTGTTTTTT. It is translated as CASSYSGGNTGELFF.

This clone turned up a few times. V is TRBV29-1 and J is TRBJ2-7; TRBD2 aligns across 7 bases. This CDR3 has 13 amino acids. J was trimmed by 6 bases and V by 4 bases; bases with no gene match: 9. Germline CDR1 SQVTM, CDR2 ANQGSEA. In DNA form, the CDR3 reads TGCAGCGTTGCTACTAGCGTTCCCCTCGAGCAGTACTTC. It codes for CSVATSVPLEQYF.

This clone was picked up a small number of times. The chain combines TRBV28 with TRBJ1-4; D is uncertain. Germline lookup yields CDR1 MDHEN and CDR2 SYDVKM. The CDR3 has 12 amino acids. Trimming stripped 6 bases from V and 8 bases from J, with 10 bases between. The CDR3 is CASSYRREKLFF. The CDR3 nucleotides read TGTGCCAGCAGCTACCGGCGGGAAAAACTGTTTTTT.

This clone has just a few counts. V gene TRBV28 combines with J gene TRBJ2-7; D gene ambiguous. Trimming took off 2 bases at V and 1 base at J, with 9 bases between the two ends. CDR3 size: 14 residues. Per the germline V gene, CDR1 is MDHEN and CDR2 is SYDVKM. This CDR3 is CASSLQEESYEQYF. The CDR3 DNA reads TGTGCCAGCAGTTTACAAGAGGAGTCCTACGAGCAGTACTTC.

The chain employs TRBV14 and TRBJ1-2, with 9 bases lining up with TRBD1. This CDR3 is 14 amino acids long. V gave up 5 bases and J gave up 6 bases; unmatched junction bases: 7. Germline loops: CDR1 SGHDN, CDR2 FVKESK. DNA of the CDR3: TGTGCCAGCAGCTCCAGGACAGGGGTGGATGGCTACACCTTC. Residues: CASSSRTGVDGYTF.

This rearrangement joins TRBV18 to TRBJ2-1; 12 bases line up with TRBD1. The germline V gene has CDR1 KGHSH and CDR2 LQKENI. Trimming took 2 bases from V and 8 from J; bases not matched to a gene: 10. The CDR3 spans 17 residues. Written as DNA, the CDR3 is TGTGCCAGCTCACCAGGGCCCGCGGGGACAGGGGGCCATGAGCAGTTCTTC. Amino acids: CASSPGPAGTGGHEQFF.